This TCR beta chain was obtained from a study of beta chain features in type 1 diabetes. Study background: Patient and healthy donor groups were alike in age, gender and cell yields. Overall study results and limits: Shorter templates may be favored by PCR, equally so in patients and controls. The naive, central memory and Treg TCRB repertoires looked more alike in patients than they did in healthy donors. Type 1 diabetes patients had VDJ junctions that carried fewer insertions and more deletions.

V dropped 4 bases and J dropped 3; count of bases not matched to a gene: 5. Germline V gene lookup returns CDR1 KGHSH and CDR2 LQKENI. The CDR3 has 15 amino acids. All of the isolated RNA was reverse transcribed, so expressed TCRB transcripts were sequenced. Produced via immunoSEQ multiplex PCR; TCRdb's table is partial and in-frame only. The repertoire holds 130,000 to 150,000 clones, with 6.9% as singletons. A few counts support this clone. What it binds is not known. This receptor was taken from a woman in her 30s in good health. The chain joins TRBV18 to TRBJ1-4, with 7 bases lining up with TRBD1. Material for sequencing was central memory CD4+ T cells from blood. The CDR3 DNA follows: TGTGCCAGCTCACTGAGGACAGGACCTAATGAAAAACTGTTTTTT. This encodes CASSLRTGPNEKLFF.